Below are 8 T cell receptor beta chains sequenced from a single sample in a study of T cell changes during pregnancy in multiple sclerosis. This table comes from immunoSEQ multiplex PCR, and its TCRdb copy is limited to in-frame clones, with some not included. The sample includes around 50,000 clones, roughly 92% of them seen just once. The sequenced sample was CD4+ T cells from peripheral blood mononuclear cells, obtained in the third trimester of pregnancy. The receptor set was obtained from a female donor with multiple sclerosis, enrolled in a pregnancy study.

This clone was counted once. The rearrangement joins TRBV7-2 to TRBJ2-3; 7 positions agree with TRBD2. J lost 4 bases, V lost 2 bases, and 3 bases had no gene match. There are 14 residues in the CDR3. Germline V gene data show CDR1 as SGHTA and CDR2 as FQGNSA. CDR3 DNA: TGTGCCAGCAGCTTACTGGGGGGGGCAGATACGCAGTATTTT. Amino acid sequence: CASSLLGGADTQYF.

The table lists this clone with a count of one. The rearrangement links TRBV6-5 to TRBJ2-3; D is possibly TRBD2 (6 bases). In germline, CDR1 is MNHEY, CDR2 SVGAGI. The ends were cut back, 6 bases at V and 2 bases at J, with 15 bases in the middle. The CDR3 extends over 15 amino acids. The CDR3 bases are TGTGCCAGCAGGGGTTATGCGGGATTCACAGATACGCAGTATTTT. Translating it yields CASRGYAGFTDTQYF.

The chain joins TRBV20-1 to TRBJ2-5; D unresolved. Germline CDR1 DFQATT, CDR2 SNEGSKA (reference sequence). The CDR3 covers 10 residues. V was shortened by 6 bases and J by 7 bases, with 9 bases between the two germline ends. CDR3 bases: TGCAGTGCCCATCTCGGGACCCAGTACTTC. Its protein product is CSAHLGTQYF.

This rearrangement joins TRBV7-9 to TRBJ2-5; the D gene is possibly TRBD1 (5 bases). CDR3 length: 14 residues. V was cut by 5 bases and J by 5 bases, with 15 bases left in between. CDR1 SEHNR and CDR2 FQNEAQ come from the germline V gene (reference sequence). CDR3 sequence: CASSQRTLLETQYF. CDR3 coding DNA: TGTGCCAGCAGCCAGAGGACACTACTTGAGACCCAGTACTTC.

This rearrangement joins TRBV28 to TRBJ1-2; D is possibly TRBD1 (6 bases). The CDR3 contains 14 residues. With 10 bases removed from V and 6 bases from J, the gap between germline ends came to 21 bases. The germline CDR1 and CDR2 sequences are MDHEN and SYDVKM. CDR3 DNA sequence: TGTGCCACCTCTCTCGGGGGGGCGGTAAATGGCTACACCTTC. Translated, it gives CATSLGGAVNGYTF.

CDR3 protein: CASSPLRVDTQYF. CDR3 coding DNA: TGTGCCAGCAGCCCCCTTCGAGTAGATACGCAGTATTTT. The chain combines TRBV5-5 with TRBJ2-3; D not resolved. Trimming pared 4 bases from V and 5 bases from J, leaving 11 bases between. This CDR3 has 13 amino acids. Germline V gene lookup returns CDR1 SGHKS and CDR2 YYEKEE (reference sequence).

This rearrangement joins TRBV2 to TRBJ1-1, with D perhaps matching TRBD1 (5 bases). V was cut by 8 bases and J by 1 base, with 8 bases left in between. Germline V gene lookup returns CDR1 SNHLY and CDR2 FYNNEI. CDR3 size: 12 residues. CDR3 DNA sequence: TGTGCCAGCCAGACAGAGAACACTGAAGCTTTCTTT. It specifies CASQTENTEAFF.

The DNA of the CDR3 is TGTGCCAGCAGCCTTCAGACTCCGTCCTACGAGCAGTACTTC. Translating gives CASSLQTPSYEQYF. The chain joins TRBV14 to TRBJ2-7; D gene uncertain. There are 14 residues in the CDR3. Germline CDR1 SGHDN, CDR2 FVKESK. The ends were cut back, 4 bases at V and 1 base at J, with 11 bases in the middle.